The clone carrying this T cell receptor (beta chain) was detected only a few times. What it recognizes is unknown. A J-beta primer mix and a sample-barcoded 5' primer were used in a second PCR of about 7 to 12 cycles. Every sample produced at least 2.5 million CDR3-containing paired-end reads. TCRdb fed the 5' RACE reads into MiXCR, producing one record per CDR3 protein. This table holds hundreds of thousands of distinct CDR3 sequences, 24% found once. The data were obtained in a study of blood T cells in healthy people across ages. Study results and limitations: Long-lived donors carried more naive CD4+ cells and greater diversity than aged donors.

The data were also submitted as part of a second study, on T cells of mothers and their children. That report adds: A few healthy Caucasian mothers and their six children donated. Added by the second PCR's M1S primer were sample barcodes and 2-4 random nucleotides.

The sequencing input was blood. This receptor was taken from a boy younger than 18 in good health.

The CDR3 sequence is CASKDRGLEQYF. CDR3 in DNA: TGTGCCAGCAAGGACAGGGGGCTGGAGCAGTACTTC. The V call is TRBV2, the J call TRBJ2-5; TRBD1 matches at 11 bases. Germline values: CDR1 SNHLY, CDR2 FYNNEI. Trimming cost V 7 bases and J 11 bases; bases outside gene matches: 6. There are 12 residues in the CDR3. The full variable domain, in which reference TRBV2 and TRBJ2-5 provide the parts outside the CDR3, is EPEVTQTPSHQVTQMGQEVILRCVPISNHLYFYWYRQILGQKVEFLVSFYNNEISEKSEIFDDQFSVERPDGSNFTLKIRSTKLEDSAMYFCASKDRGLEQYFGPGTRLLVL.